The clone carrying this T cell receptor beta chain was seen only a few times. Its antigen is not identified. Each sample yielded at least 6 million isolated PBMCs. The data originate from a study of blood T cells in healthy people across ages. Across the study: Researchers report that template switching captured about one barcoded beta molecule per two T cells.

The study's findings and limits: In long-lived donors, naive CD4+ cell counts and diversity exceeded those of aged donors.

Germline CDR1 is LGHDT and CDR2 is YNNKEL (reference sequence). The CDR3 has 14 residues. Trimming shortened V by 1 base and J by 0 bases, and 6 bases separated the two germline ends. Sample-barcoded 5' priming and a J-beta primer mix drove a second PCR of about 6 to 11 cycles. TCRdb fed the 5' RACE reads into MiXCR, producing one record per CDR3 protein. Among hundreds of thousands of distinct CDR3 sequences listed, under 35% were seen once. Source material: blood. The receptor comes from an elderly woman in good health. This chain joins TRBV3-1 and TRBJ1-1; D unresolved. CDR3 nucleotide sequence: TGTGCCAGCAGCCAAGTATCCGTGAACACTGAAGCTTTCTTT. Its protein product is CASSQVSVNTEAFF.